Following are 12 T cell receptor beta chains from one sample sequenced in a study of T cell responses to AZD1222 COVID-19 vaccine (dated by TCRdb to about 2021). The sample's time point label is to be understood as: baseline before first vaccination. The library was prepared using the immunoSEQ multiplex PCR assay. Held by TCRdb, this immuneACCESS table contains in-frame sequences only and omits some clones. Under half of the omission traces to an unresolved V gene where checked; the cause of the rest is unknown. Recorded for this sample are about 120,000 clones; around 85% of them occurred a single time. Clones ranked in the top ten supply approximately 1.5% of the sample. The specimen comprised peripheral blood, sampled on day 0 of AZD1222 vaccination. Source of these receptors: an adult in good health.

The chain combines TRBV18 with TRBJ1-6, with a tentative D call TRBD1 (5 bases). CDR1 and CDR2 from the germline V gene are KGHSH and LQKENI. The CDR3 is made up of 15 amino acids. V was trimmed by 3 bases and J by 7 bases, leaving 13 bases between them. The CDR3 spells CASSPNQGGNSPLHF. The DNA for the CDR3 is TGTGCCAGCTCACCGAACCAGGGAGGGAATTCACCCCTCCACTTT. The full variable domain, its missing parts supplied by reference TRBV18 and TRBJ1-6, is NAGVMQNPRHLVRRRGQEARLRCSPMKGHSHVYWYRQLPEEGLKFMVYLQKENIIDESGMPKERFSAEFPKEGPSILRIQQVVRGDSAAYFCASSPNQGGNSPLHFGNGTRLTVT.

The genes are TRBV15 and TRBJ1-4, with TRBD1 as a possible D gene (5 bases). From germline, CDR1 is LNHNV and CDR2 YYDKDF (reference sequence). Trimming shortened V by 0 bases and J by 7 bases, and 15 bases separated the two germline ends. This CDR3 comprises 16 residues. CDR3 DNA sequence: TGTGCCACCAGCAGAGAAGTCTCACACGGGGGTGAAAAACTGTTTTTT. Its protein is CATSREVSHGGEKLFF.

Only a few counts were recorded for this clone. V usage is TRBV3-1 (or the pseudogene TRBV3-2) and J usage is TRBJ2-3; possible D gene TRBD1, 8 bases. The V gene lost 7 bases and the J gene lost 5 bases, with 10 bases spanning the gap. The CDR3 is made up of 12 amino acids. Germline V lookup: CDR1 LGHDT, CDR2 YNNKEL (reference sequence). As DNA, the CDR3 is TGTGCCAGCAACAGGGGGGGAGATACGCAGTATTTT. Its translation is CASNRGGDTQYF.

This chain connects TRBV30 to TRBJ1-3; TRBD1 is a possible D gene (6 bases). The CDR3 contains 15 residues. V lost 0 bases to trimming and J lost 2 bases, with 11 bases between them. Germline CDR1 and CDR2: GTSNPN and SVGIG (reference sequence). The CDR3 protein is CAWSVVRGTGNTIYF. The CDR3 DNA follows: TGTGCCTGGAGTGTAGTGAGGGGGACTGGAAACACCATATATTTT.

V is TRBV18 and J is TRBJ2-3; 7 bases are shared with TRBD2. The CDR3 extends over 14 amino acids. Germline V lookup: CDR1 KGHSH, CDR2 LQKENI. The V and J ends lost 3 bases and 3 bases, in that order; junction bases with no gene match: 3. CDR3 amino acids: CASSPGLKTDTQYF. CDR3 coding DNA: TGTGCCAGCTCACCGGGACTAAAAACAGATACGCAGTATTTT.

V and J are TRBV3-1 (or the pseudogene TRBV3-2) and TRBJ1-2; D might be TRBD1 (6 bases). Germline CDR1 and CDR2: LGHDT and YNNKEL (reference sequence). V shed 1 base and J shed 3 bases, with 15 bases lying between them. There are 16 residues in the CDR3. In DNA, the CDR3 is TGTGCCAGCAGCCAAGGGGAGGAAAAGGGGGACTATGGCTACACCTTC. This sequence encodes CASSQGEEKGDYGYTF.

The CDR3 is CASSTGQGGTEAFF. The CDR3 DNA is TGTGCCAGCAGCACGGGACAGGGGGGCACTGAAGCTTTCTTT. V gene TRBV5-5 combines with J gene TRBJ1-1, with 11 bases fitting TRBD1. After removal of 4 bases from V and 4 bases from J, the junction contained 3 bases not matched to a gene. Germline CDR1 SGHKS, CDR2 YYEKEE (reference sequence). The CDR3 is made up of 14 amino acids.

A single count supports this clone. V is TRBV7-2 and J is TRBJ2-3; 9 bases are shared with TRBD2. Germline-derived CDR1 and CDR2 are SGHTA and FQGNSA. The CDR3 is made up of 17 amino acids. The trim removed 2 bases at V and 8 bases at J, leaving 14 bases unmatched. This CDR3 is CASSLRILREGRGTQYF. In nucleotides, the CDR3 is TGTGCCAGCAGCTTACGGATTTTGCGGGAGGGCCGGGGTACGCAGTATTTT.

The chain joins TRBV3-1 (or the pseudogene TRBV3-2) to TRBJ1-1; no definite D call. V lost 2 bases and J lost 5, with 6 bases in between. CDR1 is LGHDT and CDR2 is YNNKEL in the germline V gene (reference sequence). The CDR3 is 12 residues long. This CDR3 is CASSQQETEAFF. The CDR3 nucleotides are TGTGCCAGCAGCCAACAGGAAACTGAAGCTTTCTTT.

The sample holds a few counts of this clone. The CDR3 DNA is TGTGCCAGCAGCCCTAGCGGGAGGGCCGATACGCAGTATTTT. Translating it yields CASSPSGRADTQYF. The chain recombines TRBV3-1 (or the pseudogene TRBV3-2) with TRBJ2-3, with TRBD2 matching over 12 bases. Germline trimming cut 4 bases from V and 6 bases from J; bases unmatched to any gene: 2. The CDR3 runs to 14 residues. Germline assignment: CDR1 LGHDT and CDR2 YNNKEL (reference sequence).

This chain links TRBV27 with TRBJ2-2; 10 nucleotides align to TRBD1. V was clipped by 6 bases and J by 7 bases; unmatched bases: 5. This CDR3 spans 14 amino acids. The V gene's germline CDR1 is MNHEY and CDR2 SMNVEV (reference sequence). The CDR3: CASRGQGTVGELFF. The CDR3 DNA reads TGTGCCAGCAGGGGACAGGGGACTGTCGGGGAGCTGTTTTTT.

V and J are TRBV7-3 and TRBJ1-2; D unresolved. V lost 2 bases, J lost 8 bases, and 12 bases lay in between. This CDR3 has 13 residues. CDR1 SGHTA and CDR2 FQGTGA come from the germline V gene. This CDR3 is CASSLDPTGGYTF. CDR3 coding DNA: TGTGCCAGCAGCTTAGACCCGACGGGCGGCTACACCTTC.